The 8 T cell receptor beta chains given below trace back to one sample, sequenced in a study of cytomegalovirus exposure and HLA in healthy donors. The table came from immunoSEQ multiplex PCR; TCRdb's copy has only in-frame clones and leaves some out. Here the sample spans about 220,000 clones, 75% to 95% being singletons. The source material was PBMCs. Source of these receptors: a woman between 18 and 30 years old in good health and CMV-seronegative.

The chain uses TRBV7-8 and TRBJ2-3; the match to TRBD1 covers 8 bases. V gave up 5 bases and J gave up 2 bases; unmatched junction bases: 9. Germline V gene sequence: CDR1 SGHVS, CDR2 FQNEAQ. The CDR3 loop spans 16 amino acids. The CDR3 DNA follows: TGTGCCAGCAGCCTAAATGACAGGGGACCCACAGATACGCAGTATTTT. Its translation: CASSLNDRGPTDTQYF.

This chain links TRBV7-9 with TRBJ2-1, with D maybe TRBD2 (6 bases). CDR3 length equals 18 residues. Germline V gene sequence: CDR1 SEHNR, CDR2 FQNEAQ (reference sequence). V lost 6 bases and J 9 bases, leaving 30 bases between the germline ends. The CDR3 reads CASRPERVGPRGFGEQFF. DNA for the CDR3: TGTGCCAGCAGGCCCGAACGGGTCGGCCCCCGGGGGTTCGGTGAGCAGTTCTTC.

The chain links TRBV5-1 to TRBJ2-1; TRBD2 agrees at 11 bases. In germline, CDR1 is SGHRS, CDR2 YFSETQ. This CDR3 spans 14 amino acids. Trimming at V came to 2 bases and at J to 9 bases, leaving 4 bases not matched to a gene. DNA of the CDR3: TGCGCCAGCAGCTTACTAGCGGGAGAGCGTGAGCAGTTCTTC. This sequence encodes CASSLLAGEREQFF.

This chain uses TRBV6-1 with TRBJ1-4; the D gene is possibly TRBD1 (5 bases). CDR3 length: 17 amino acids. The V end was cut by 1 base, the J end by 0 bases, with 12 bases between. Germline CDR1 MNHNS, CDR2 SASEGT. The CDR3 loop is CASSEDVGGATNEKLFF. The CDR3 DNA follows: TGTGCCAGCAGTGAAGATGTGGGGGGTGCAACTAATGAAAAACTGTTTTTT.

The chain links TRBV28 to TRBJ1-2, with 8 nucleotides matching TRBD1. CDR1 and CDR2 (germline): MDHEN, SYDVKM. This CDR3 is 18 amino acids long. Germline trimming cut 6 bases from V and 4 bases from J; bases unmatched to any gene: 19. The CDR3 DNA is TGTGCCAGCAGCCAAATTGCTGCCGGGACAGGCCTCTCCTATGGCTACACCTTC. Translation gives CASSQIAAGTGLSYGYTF.

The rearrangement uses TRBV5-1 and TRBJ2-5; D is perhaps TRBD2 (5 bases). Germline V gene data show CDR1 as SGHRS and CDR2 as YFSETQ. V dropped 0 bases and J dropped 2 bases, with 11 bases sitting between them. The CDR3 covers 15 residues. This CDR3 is CASSLAAGWQETQYF. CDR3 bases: TGCGCCAGCAGCTTGGCCGCGGGTTGGCAAGAGACCCAGTACTTC.

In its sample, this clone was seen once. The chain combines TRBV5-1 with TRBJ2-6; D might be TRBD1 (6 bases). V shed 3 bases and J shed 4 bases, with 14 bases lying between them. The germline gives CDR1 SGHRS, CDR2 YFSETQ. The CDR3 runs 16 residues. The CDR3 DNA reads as TGCGCCAGCAGCTCCAAGACAGGCCCAGGGGCCAACGTCCTGACTTTC. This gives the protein CASSSKTGPGANVLTF.

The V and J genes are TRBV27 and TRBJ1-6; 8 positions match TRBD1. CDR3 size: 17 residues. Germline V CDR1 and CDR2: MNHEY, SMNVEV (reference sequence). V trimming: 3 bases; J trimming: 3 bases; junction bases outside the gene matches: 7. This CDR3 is CASSFSTGAVYNSPLHF. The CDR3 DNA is TGTGCCAGCAGTTTTTCGACAGGGGCCGTCTATAATTCACCCCTCCACTTT.